Listed below are T cell receptor beta chains from one sample, sequenced in a study of T cell repertoires in cytomegalovirus infection. These receptors are not linked to any known antigen. TCRdb re-called the reads with MiXCR, one entry per CDR3 protein. The sample has about 52,000 distinct CDR3 sequences, about a fifth seen once. Here the sequenced sample was CD8+ T cells from cultured PBMCs, taken from culture after CMV antigen stimulation. The receptors derive from a human donor in good health (CMV status not recorded). Some clones in this sample may be carry-over from other donors' samples. Both conserved end residues are part of each CDR3. A D gene is named only where the DNA matches it firmly. Some rows mark clone size as missing; the rest say once, few, many or name a class of expanded clone.

>TRBJ1-2|TRBV27|few|-
CASSLTRDYGYTF
TGTGCCAGCAGTTTGACAAGGGACTATGGCTACACCTTC
>TRBJ2-6|TRBV19|once|-
CASKDSPGANVLTF
TGTGCCAGTAAAGATTCTCCTGGGGCCAACGTCCTGACTTTC
>TRBJ1-1|TRBV6-6|-|-
CASNRKETTEAFF
TGTGCCAGCAACCGGAAAGAGACCACTGAAGCTTTCTTT
>TRBJ1-2|TRBV30|-|-
CAWSVSFNYGYTF
TGTGCCTGGAGTGTAAGCTTTAACTATGGCTACACCTTC
>TRBJ2-3|TRBV7-9|-|-
CARSEGITDTQYF
TGTGCCAGGAGCGAAGGGATCACAGATACGCAGTATTTT
>TRBJ2-7|TRBV7-2|-|-
CASSPPRDGSYEQYF
TGTGCCAGCAGCCCCCCGAGGGATGGGTCCTACGAGCAGTACTTC
>TRBJ2-1|TRBV12-3/TRBV12-4|-|-
CASSLGGLNEQFF
TGTGCCAGCAGCCTGGGGGGGCTCAATGAGCAGTTCTTC
>TRBJ2-2|TRBV7-6|-|-
CASSETNTGELFF
TGTGCCAGCAGCGAGACGAACACCGGGGAGCTGTTTTTT
>TRBJ1-1|TRBV7-9|few|TRBD1
CASSTGQGRPPEAFF
TGTGCCAGCAGCACAGGACAGGGGCGTCCTCCGGAAGCTTTCTTT
>TRBJ2-5|TRBV7-8|-|-
CASSLLAGETQYF
TGTGCCAGCAGCCTCCTTGCAGGAGAGACCCAGTACTTC
>TRBJ2-7|TRBV6-2/TRBV6-3|-|-
CASSPPGGIYEQYF
TGTGCCAGCAGTCCCCCCGGAGGCATCTACGAGCAGTACTTC
>TRBJ1-2|TRBV20-1|few|-
CSADPDRDYGYTF
TGCAGTGCTGACCCAGACAGAGACTATGGCTACACCTTC
>TRBJ1-1|TRBV7-3|-|TRBD1
CASSLKGLGGQYEAFF
TGTGCCAGCAGCTTAAAAGGCCTCGGGGGACAGTACGAAGCTTTCTTT
>TRBJ1-1|TRBV10-3|-|-
CAIDQGSNTEAFF
TGTGCCATAGATCAGGGGTCGAACACTGAAGCTTTCTTT
>TRBJ2-6|TRBV7-6|few|-
CASSLAGAGANVLTF
TGTGCCAGCAGCTTAGCTGGGGCTGGGGCCAACGTCCTGACTTTC
>TRBJ1-5|TRBV27|-|-
CASSWGGGQQPQHF
TGTGCCAGCAGTTGGGGAGGGGGACAACAGCCCCAGCATTTT
>TRBJ2-7|TRBV19|many|-
CASSIGGSGEQYF
TGTGCCAGTAGTATAGGGGGATCCGGCGAGCAGTACTTC
>TRBJ2-1|TRBV9|few|TRBD2
CASSDSGRAYNEQFF
TGTGCCAGCAGCGATAGCGGGAGGGCCTACAATGAGCAGTTCTTC
>TRBJ2-5|TRBV10-3|-|TRBD1
CAISETGGIQETQYF
TGTGCCATCAGTGAGACAGGGGGTATCCAAGAGACCCAGTACTTC
>TRBJ2-2|TRBV6-2/TRBV6-3|-|-
CASTYGLTGELFF
TGTGCCAGCACCTACGGGCTGACCGGGGAGCTGTTTTTT
>TRBJ2-1|TRBV7-9|-|TRBD2
CASSPEPGLAGDRQFF
TGTGCCAGCAGCCCAGAACCGGGACTAGCGGGAGATCGACAGTTCTTC
>TRBJ1-6|TRBV7-9|-|TRBD1
CASSLAGTGESPLHF
TGTGCCAGCAGCTTAGCCGGGACAGGGGAATCACCCCTCCACTTT
>TRBJ2-1|TRBV7-9|few|-
CASSFLAGQGNEQFF
TGTGCCAGCAGCTTTCTAGCGGGACAGGGCAATGAGCAGTTCTTC
>TRBJ2-1|TRBV7-9|few|TRBD2
CASSLTSGDSYNEQFF
TGTGCCAGCAGCTTGACTAGCGGGGACTCCTACAATGAGCAGTTCTTC
>TRBJ1-2|TRBV27|-|-
CASTTSGHPGYTF
TGTGCCAGCACAACTTCGGGACATCCCGGCTACACCTTC
>TRBJ2-3|TRBV28|few|-
CASSLQETGALMGDTQYF
TGTGCCAGCAGCCTACAGGAGACAGGCGCCCTCATGGGGGATACGCAGTATTTT